What follows are 21 T cell receptor beta chains derived from one specimen sequenced in a study of cytomegalovirus exposure and HLA in healthy donors. The PCR made use of 60 Vbeta and 13 Jbeta primers. Method: immunoSEQ multiplex PCR; TCRdb's copy keeps in-frame clones and lacks some. The data hold about 110,000 clones, with about 81% observed a single time. Sequencing was done on a sample of PBMCs. The receptors were gathered from a male donor in good health and CMV-seropositive.

The chain is built from TRBV5-1 and TRBJ2-7, with TRBD1 matching over 8 bases. From germline, CDR1 is SGHRS and CDR2 YFSETQ. This CDR3 region has 13 residues. The ends lost 4 bases at V and 3 bases at J; junction bases unmatched: 3. The DNA of the CDR3 is TGCGCCAGCAGCAGCGGACAGGGCTACGAGCAGTACTTC. Its translation: CASSSGQGYEQYF.

The J gene is TRBJ2-1, the V gene TRBV27; TRBD2 might be the D (5 bases). V lost 5 bases and J lost 10, with 18 bases in between. This CDR3 region has 14 residues. Germline-derived CDR1 and CDR2 are MNHEY and SMNVEV (reference sequence). Here the CDR3 reads CASSLRRGDREQFF. In DNA form, the CDR3 reads TGTGCCAGCAGTCTGCGCCGGGGTGACCGGGAGCAGTTCTTC.

J is TRBJ1-2 and V is TRBV6-5; 7 bases align to TRBD1. V lost 1 base to trimming and J lost 2 bases; unmatched junction nucleotides: 4. Looked up from germline, CDR1 is MNHEY and CDR2 is SVGAGI. The CDR3 is made up of 15 amino acids. CDR3 loop: CASSYLGQINYGYTF. The CDR3 region has the DNA TGTGCCAGCAGTTACTTGGGACAGATAAACTATGGCTACACCTTC.

The table lists this clone with a few counts. The chain uses TRBV29-1 and TRBJ2-5; 7 bases match TRBD1. V was pared by 7 bases and J by 2 bases, with 7 bases of the junction left unmatched. The CDR3 extends over 13 amino acids. Per the germline V gene, CDR1 is SQVTM and CDR2 is ANQGSEA. CDR3 loop: CSGKGQLQETQYF. For the CDR3, the DNA is TGCAGCGGGAAGGGACAGCTGCAAGAGACCCAGTACTTC.

CDR3 bases: TGTGCCAGCAGCTTAGGCAGTACGACTGAAGCTTTCTTT. It is translated as CASSLGSTTEAFF. V usage is TRBV7-9 and J usage is TRBJ1-1, with no clear D. This CDR3 has 13 amino acids. V gave up 1 base and J gave up 5 bases, with 8 bases separating them. Germline V lookup: CDR1 SEHNR, CDR2 FQNEAQ (reference sequence).

The chain is built from TRBV7-9 and TRBJ1-2, with TRBD1 matching 7 bases. The V gene end was trimmed by 3 bases and the J gene end by 0 bases; junction bases not matched to a gene: 1. The CDR3 sequence is 14 residues long. CDR1 SEHNR and CDR2 FQNEAQ come from the germline V gene (reference sequence). The CDR3 region is CASSLTGSNYGYTF. CDR3 DNA: TGTGCCAGCAGCTTGACAGGGTCTAACTATGGCTACACCTTC.

This chain links TRBV10-3 with TRBJ1-1; D is possibly TRBD1 (6 bases). The CDR3 extends over 15 amino acids. V shed 0 bases and J shed 4 bases, with 12 bases lying between them. Per germline, CDR1 ENHRY and CDR2 SYGVKD. The CDR3 here is CAISESGQIGTEAFF. CDR3 DNA: TGTGCCATCAGTGAGTCCGGACAGATAGGCACTGAAGCTTTCTTT.

The V call is TRBV25-1, the J call TRBJ2-3; 14 nucleotides agree with TRBD2. This CDR3 comprises 17 residues. V lost 4 bases, J lost 5 bases, and 8 bases stayed unmatched. Germline lookup yields CDR1 MGHDK and CDR2 SYGVNS. CDR3 amino acids: CASSVWGLAGVRDTQYF. In DNA, the CDR3 is TGTGCCAGCAGTGTCTGGGGACTAGCGGGAGTGAGAGATACGCAGTATTTT.

The gene calls are TRBV27 and TRBJ1-6; TRBD1 agrees at 10 bases. Germline V gene data show CDR1 as MNHEY and CDR2 as SMNVEV (reference sequence). The CDR3 sequence is 15 residues long. V lost 5 bases to trimming and J lost 6 bases; unmatched junction nucleotides: 4. The CDR3 DNA reads TGTGCCAGCAGTCCCGACAGGGGGCTTAATTCACCCCTCCACTTT. Encoded protein: CASSPDRGLNSPLHF.

The rearrangement joins TRBV5-6 to TRBJ2-7; 11 bases fit TRBD1. V shed 0 bases, J shed 6 bases, and the junction held 8 bases outside the gene matches. The CDR3 is 16 residues long. The V gene's germline CDR1 is SGHDT and CDR2 YYEEEE. Written as DNA, the CDR3 is TGTGCCAGCAGCTTGGATGATAGCGGGACAGGGGGCGAGCAGTACTTC. This encodes CASSLDDSGTGGEQYF. The variable domain in full, completed from reference TRBV5-6 and TRBJ2-7, reads DAGVTQSPTHLIKTRGQQVTLRCSPKSGHDTVSWYQQALGQGPQFIFQYYEEEERQRGNFPDRFSGHQFPNYSSELNVNALLLGDSALYLCASSLDDSGTGGEQYFGPGTRLTVT.

V is TRBV11-2 and J is TRBJ1-5; no clear D gene. The CDR3 covers 15 residues. Germline-derived CDR1 and CDR2 are SGHAT and FQNNGV. The V gene lost 5 bases and the J gene lost 1 base, with 12 bases spanning the gap. Written as DNA, the CDR3 is TGTGCCAGCAGCGAGCGCCCGGGGAGCAATCAGCCCCAGCATTTT. Residues: CASSERPGSNQPQHF.

This sequence joins TRBV28 and TRBJ1-5; maybe TRBD1 (6 bases). The CDR3 contains 18 residues. Germline assignment: CDR1 MDHEN and CDR2 SYDVKM. Trimming pared 1 base from V and 6 bases from J, leaving 22 bases between. The CDR3 DNA reads TGTGCCAGCAGTTTATTGTCGAGACCCTCAGGGGACGGTCAGCCCCAGCATTTT. Translation gives CASSLLSRPSGDGQPQHF.

In its sample, this clone was seen a few times. This rearrangement joins TRBV5-4 to TRBJ2-3; D possibly corresponds to TRBD1 (5 bases). The germline V and J ends were trimmed by 2 bases and 0 bases, with 7 bases remaining between them. Germline V gene lookup returns CDR1 SGHNT and CDR2 YYREEE (reference sequence). This CDR3 has 14 amino acids. CDR3 amino acids: CASSFRGSTDTQYF. CDR3 in DNA: TGTGCCAGCAGCTTTAGGGGAAGCACAGATACGCAGTATTTT.

This chain uses TRBV20-1 with TRBJ1-3; the D is unclear. This CDR3 has 11 residues. CDR1 DFQATT and CDR2 SNEGSKA come from the germline V gene (reference sequence). The CDR3: CRARSGNTIYF. The CDR3 DNA sequence: TGCAGGGCCCGCAGTGGAAACACCATATATTTT.

This clone was counted a single time. This sequence joins TRBV7-9 and TRBJ1-4; 11 bases are a match to TRBD1. Germline V gene lookup returns CDR1 SEHNR and CDR2 FQNEAQ (reference sequence). Trimming took 3 bases from V and 7 from J; bases not matched to a gene: 10. The CDR3 is made up of 17 amino acids. The CDR3 bases are TGTGCCAGCAGCTTTGGATTTGGGACAGGGGGAAGTGAAAAACTGTTTTTT. It is translated as CASSFGFGTGGSEKLFF.

This sequence joins TRBV7-9 and TRBJ2-1; D might be TRBD2 (6 bases). CDR1 and CDR2 (germline): SEHNR, FQNEAQ (reference sequence). There are 14 residues in the CDR3. Trimming pared 5 bases from V and 7 bases from J, leaving 15 bases between. As DNA, the CDR3 is TGTGCCAGCAGCCTTAACGGAGGGCCAAATGAGCAGTTCTTC. Translated, it gives CASSLNGGPNEQFF.

This clone showed up just a few times. The DNA for the CDR3 is TGCGCCAGCAGCGTATCGAACGGGGGTGAGCAGTTCTTC. Translated, it gives CASSVSNGGEQFF. This chain connects TRBV4-3 to TRBJ2-1; a weak D match, TRBD2 (6 bases). CDR3 length: 13 amino acids. Trimming took 5 bases from V and 9 from J, leaving 14 bases between them. Germline CDR1 LGHNA, CDR2 YSLEER.

This clone was recorded once. V is TRBV28 and J is TRBJ2-7; D possibly corresponds to TRBD1 (5 bases). CDR1 is MDHEN, CDR2 SYDVKM, per germline. Trimming left V 4 bases short and J 5 bases short, with 15 bases between. CDR3 length: 14 amino acids. The CDR3 coding sequence is TGTGCCAGCAGTTCCATCCAATGGGGCCACGAGCAGTACTTC. Its translation: CASSSIQWGHEQYF.

The gene calls are TRBV19 and TRBJ1-1; TRBD1 might be the D (5 bases). Trimming removed 1 base at V and 4 bases at J, with 10 bases between. Germline values: CDR1 LNHDA, CDR2 SQIVND (reference sequence). CDR3 length: 14 residues. The CDR3: CASSIAIRGTEAFF. CDR3 sequence (DNA): TGTGCCAGTAGTATAGCCATTAGGGGCACTGAAGCTTTCTTT.

This clone was observed a handful of times. This chain joins TRBV9 and TRBJ2-3, with a weak D call TRBD2 (5 bases). The V gene lost 4 bases and the J gene lost 2 bases, with 17 bases spanning the gap. The CDR3 consists of 16 residues. Germline assignment: CDR1 SGDLS and CDR2 YYNGEE. This CDR3 is CASSPLADLITDTQYF. The CDR3 DNA reads as TGTGCCAGCAGCCCCCTTGCGGACTTAATCACAGATACGCAGTATTTT.

The genes are TRBV6-5 and TRBJ2-7, with D perhaps matching TRBD2 (5 bases). CDR3 length equals 14 residues. V gave up 2 bases and J gave up 3 bases, with 11 bases separating them. Germline V CDR1 and CDR2: MNHEY, SVGAGI. CDR3 residues: CASSYGVGGYEQYF. In nucleotides, the CDR3 is TGTGCCAGCAGTTACGGGGTAGGAGGCTACGAGCAGTACTTC.